This T cell receptor (beta chain) was recovered during a study of response to subunit inactivated influenza vaccine (dated by TCRdb to the late 2010s). In the study overall: To follow how T cells responded to a trivalent subunit inactivated influenza vaccine, the researchers relied on deep quantitative profiling of the T cell receptor repertoire. The research as a whole found: The authors suggested that each seasonal influenza vaccination may recruit only a limited number of new T cells.

Between the V and J ends, shortened by 4 bases and 3 bases respectively, the junction contains 13 bases. The CDR3 holds 14 amino acids from the cysteine to the phenylalanine. Just CDR3 DNA is preserved here, 42 bases in frame from base 1. CDR1 SGDLS and CDR2 YYNGEE are derived from the germline V gene. The receptor library was made with RT-PCR. The listed sequencing device is Illumina HiSeq 2500. The public sequencing data were trimmed at Q25 with fastp and processed into clonotypes with MiXCR by TCRdb, which kept only in-frame beta chains. Each CDR3 protein gets just one entry, which takes the most common genes and DNA from the rows behind it. The sample contains about 500,000 distinct CDR3 sequences, about 15% of them found a single time. 2.5% to 3.5% of the sample is held by the ten biggest clonotypes. At least ten counts were recorded for this clonotype. Its recognized antigen is unknown. There are no base qualities to consult, and no much larger clone falls within one base.

The chain links TRBV9 with TRBJ2-5; the D gene could be TRBD1 or TRBD2, each one agreeing over 6 bases. The starting material was CD4+ T cells sorted from PBMCs, obtained roughly 24 months after vaccination. The clonotype was recovered from a man aged 50-75 years who received an inactivated influenza vaccine. Donor details come from another sample of the same person, matched by shared clones. In nucleotides, the sequence is TGTGCCAGCAGCCCTACAGGGAGGAAAGAGACCCAGTACTTC. Its translation is CASSPTGRKETQYF.